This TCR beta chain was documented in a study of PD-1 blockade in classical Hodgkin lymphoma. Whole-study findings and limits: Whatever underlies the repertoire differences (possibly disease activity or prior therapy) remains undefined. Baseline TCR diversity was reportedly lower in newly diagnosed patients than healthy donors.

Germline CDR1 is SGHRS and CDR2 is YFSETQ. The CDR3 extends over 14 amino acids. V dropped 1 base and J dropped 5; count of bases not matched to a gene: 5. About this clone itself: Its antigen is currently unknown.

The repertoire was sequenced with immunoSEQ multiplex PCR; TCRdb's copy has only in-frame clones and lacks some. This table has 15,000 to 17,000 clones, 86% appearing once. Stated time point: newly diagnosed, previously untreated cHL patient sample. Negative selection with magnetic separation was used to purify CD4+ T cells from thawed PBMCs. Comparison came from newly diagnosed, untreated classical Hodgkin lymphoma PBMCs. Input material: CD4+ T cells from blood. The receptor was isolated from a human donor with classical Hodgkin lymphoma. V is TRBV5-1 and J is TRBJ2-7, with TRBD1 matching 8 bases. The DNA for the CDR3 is TGCGCCAGCAGCTTGTTACAGGGGGTTAACGAGCAGTACTTC. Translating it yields CASSLLQGVNEQYF.